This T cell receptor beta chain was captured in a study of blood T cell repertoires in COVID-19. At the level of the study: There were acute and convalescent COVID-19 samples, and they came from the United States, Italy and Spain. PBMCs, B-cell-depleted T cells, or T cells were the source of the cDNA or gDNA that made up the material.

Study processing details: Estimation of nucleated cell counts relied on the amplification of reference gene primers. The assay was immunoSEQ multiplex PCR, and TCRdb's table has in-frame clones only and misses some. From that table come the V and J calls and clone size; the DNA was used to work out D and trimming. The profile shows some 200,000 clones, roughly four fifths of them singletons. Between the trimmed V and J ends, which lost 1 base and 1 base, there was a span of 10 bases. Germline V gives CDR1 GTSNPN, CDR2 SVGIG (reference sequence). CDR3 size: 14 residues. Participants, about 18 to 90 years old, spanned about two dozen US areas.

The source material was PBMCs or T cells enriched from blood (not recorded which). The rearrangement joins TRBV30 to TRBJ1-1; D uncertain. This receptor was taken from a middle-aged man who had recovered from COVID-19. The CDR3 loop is CAWSERERNTEAFF. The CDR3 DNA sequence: TGTGCCTGGAGTGAGAGGGAGAGGAACACTGAAGCTTTCTTT.